This record covers a single T cell receptor beta chain. Its antigen is not known. Here immunoSEQ multiplex PCR was the method, and the copy in TCRdb shows in-frame clones only, minus some. The sample lists more than 11,000 clones, roughly 70% occurring once. The data were obtained in a study of cytotoxic CD8 clonotypes in ibrutinib-treated CLL. General study results and limits: Baseline values of clonality outstripped age-matched healthy donors and followed circulating CD8+ T-cell counts. Under treatment, the uncommon public clonotypes either contracted or remained stable. Before falling back toward baseline at progression, clonality had risen at the time of ibrutinib response.

Germline V lookup: CDR1 SGHRS, CDR2 YFSETQ. The germline V and J ends were trimmed by 4 bases and 7 bases, with 6 bases remaining between them. CDR3 length: 11 amino acids. The source material was PBMCs, sampled before ibrutinib treatment. The TCR originated in a human donor with chronic lymphocytic leukemia. The chain links TRBV5-1 to TRBJ2-1, with D uncertain. In nucleotides, the CDR3 is TGCGCCAGCAGCCGGATAAATGAGCAGTTCTTC. Translating gives CASSRINEQFF. The full variable domain, with the rest looked up from reference TRBV5-1 and TRBJ2-1, is KAGVTQTPRYLIKTRGQQVTLSCSPISGHRSVSWYQQTPGQGLQFLFEYFSETQRNKGNFPGRFSGRQFSNSRSEMNVSTLELGDSALYLCASSRINEQFFGPGTRLTVL.